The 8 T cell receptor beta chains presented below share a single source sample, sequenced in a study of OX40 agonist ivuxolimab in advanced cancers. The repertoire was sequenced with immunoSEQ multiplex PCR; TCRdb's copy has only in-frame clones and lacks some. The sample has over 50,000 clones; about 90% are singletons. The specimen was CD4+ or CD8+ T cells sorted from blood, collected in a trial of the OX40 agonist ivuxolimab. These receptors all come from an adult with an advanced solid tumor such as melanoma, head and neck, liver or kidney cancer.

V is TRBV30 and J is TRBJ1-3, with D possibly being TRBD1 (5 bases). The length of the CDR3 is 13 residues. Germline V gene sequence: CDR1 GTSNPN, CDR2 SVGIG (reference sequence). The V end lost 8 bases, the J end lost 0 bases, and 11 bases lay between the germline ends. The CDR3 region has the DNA TGTGCCCGCGAGGGGTTCTCTGGAAACACCATATATTTT. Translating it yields CAREGFSGNTIYF.

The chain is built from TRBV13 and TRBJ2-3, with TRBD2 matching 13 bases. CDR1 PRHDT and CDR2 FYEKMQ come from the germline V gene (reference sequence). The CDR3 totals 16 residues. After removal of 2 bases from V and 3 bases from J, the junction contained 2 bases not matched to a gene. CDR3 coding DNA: TGTGCCAGCAGCTTAAAGGGACTAGCGGGAACAGATACGCAGTATTTT. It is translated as CASSLKGLAGTDTQYF.

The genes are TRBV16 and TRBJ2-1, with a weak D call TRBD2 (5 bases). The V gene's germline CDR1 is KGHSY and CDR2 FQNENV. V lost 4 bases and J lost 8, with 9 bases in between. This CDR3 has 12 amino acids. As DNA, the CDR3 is TGTGCCAGCAGCCCTATGGACTATGAGCAGTTCTTC. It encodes CASSPMDYEQFF.

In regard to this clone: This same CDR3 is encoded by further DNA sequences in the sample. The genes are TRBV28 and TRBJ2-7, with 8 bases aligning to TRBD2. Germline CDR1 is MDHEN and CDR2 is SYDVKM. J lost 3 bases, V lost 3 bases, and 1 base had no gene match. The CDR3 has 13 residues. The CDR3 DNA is TGTGCCAGCAGTTTCGGGGGGGGCTACGAGCAGTACTTC. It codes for CASSFGGGYEQYF.

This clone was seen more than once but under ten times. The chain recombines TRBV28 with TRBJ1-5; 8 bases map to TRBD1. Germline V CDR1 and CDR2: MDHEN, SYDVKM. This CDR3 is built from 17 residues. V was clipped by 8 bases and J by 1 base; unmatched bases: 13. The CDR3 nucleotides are TGTGCCAGCTCGACAGGGGAAGTATATTCGAGCAATCAGCCCCAGCATTTT. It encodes CASSTGEVYSSNQPQHF.

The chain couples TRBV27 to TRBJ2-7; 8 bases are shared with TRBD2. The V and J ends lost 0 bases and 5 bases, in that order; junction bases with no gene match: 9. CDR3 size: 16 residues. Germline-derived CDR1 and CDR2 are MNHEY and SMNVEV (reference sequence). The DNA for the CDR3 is TGTGCCAGCAGTTTATCTAGACTAGCGTCGATCCACGAGCAGTACTTC. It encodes CASSLSRLASIHEQYF.

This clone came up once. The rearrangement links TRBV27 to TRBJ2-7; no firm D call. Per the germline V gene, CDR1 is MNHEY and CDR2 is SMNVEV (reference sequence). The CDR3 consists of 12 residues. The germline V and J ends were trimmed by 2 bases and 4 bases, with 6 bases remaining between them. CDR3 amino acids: CASSLSLYEQYF. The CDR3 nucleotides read TGTGCCAGCAGTTTAAGTTTGTACGAGCAGTACTTC.

The CDR3 bases are TGTGCCAGCAGGGAAACGAAACTAGAGAGATACAATGAGCAGTTCTTC. Translation gives CASRETKLERYNEQFF. The chain links TRBV21-1 to TRBJ2-1; the table's D gene call, TRBD2, was not cross checked with the DNA. TRBV21-1 is reported as a pseudogene. This CDR3 has 16 amino acids.